These T cell receptor beta chains were read from a single sample in a study of blood T cell repertoires in COVID-19. Profiling relied on immunoSEQ multiplex PCR, and the TCRdb table lists in-frame clones only, not all of them. The sample carries tens of thousands of clones, roughly 87% recorded once. Sequenced: peripheral blood. These receptors were taken from a human donor with acute or convalescent COVID-19. The donor label of this sample is uncertain. Each CDR3 is given with its conserved first and last residue. The D gene is left open where the match is weak. A row's size may be missing; if present it is once, few, many or a size class.

cdr3_length,v_call,j_call,clone_size,d_call,cdr3_nt,cdr3_aa
15,TRBV7-9,TRBJ2-2,NA,TRBD1,TGTGCCAGCAGCTCGGACAGGGGGCGTACCGGGGAGCTGTTTTTT,CASSSDRGRTGELFF
15,TRBV7-9,TRBJ2-2,NA,NA,TGTGCCAGCAGCTCCGGAGGGGGCGGTACCGGGGAGCTGTTTTTT,CASSSGGGGTGELFF
17,TRBV10-3,TRBJ2-6,NA,NA,TGTGCCATCAGTGAGGGCGGTCTTCCCTCTGGGGCCAACGTCCTGACTTTC,CAISEGGLPSGANVLTF
13,TRBV14,TRBJ2-1,NA,NA,TGTGCCAGCAGCCAAGATTTCAGGGTGGGCCAGTTCTTC,CASSQDFRVGQFF
16,TRBV11-2,TRBJ2-5,NA,NA,TGTGCCAGCAGCAAATCTAACAGCTGGTACCAAGAGACCCAGTACTTC,CASSKSNSWYQETQYF
15,TRBV2,TRBJ1-2,NA,NA,TGTGCCAGCAGTGATGTGGGACTCCAACAACGGGGCTACACCTTC,CASSDVGLQQRGYTF
15,TRBV20-1,TRBJ2-1,NA,TRBD2,TGCAGTGCTAGTCAGGCTAGCGGGGGGAGGGATGAGCAGTTCTTC,CSASQASGGRDEQFF
15,TRBV15,TRBJ1-2,NA,NA,TGTGCCACCAGCAGAGATGGTCGGGGGGCGGATGGCTACACCTTC,CATSRDGRGADGYTF
16,TRBV19,TRBJ1-1,few,NA,TGTGCCAGTAGCGTAGGTAGGGGGAGGGTGAACACTGAAGCTTTCTTT,CASSVGRGRVNTEAFF
15,TRBV5-1,TRBJ2-2,once,NA,TGCGCCAGCAGCTTAATACGGGTTGAATCCGGGGAGCTGTTTTTT,CASSLIRVESGELFF
16,TRBV30,TRBJ2-2,NA,NA,TGTGCCTGGAGTGTACTGGTAGCCAGAAACACCGGGGAGCTGTTTTTT,CAWSVLVARNTGELFF
13,TRBV2,TRBJ1-1,NA,NA,TGTGCCAGCAGCTCGTGGAGGAACACTGAAGCTTTCTTT,CASSSWRNTEAFF
14,TRBV7-7,TRBJ2-5,NA,TRBD1,TGTGCCAGCAGTTCAGACAGGGCCTCTCAGACCCAGTACTTC,CASSSDRASQTQYF
15,TRBV5-4,TRBJ2-2,NA,NA,TGTGCCAGCAGCTCCCCCGTCTATAACACCGGGGAGCTGTTTTTT,CASSSPVYNTGELFF
12,TRBV28,TRBJ1-4,NA,NA,TGTGCCAGCAGCCGACTCGGGGAAAAACTGTTTTTT,CASSRLGEKLFF
14,TRBV6-5,TRBJ1-4,NA,TRBD1,TGTGCCAGCAGCCTAACAGGGGGCGATGAAAAACTGTTTTTT,CASSLTGGDEKLFF
14,TRBV7-2,TRBJ1-2,few,NA,TGTGCCAGCAGCTTACTGCCAGGGCAGTATGGCTACACCTTC,CASSLLPGQYGYTF
14,TRBV5-5,TRBJ2-2,NA,NA,TGTGCCAGCAGCTCCGGGGTCAGCACCGGGGAGCTGTTTTTT,CASSSGVSTGELFF
13,TRBV19,TRBJ2-1,NA,TRBD2,TGTGCCAGTAGCGGGGGGGCCGGGAATGAGCAGTTCTTC,CASSGGAGNEQFF
16,TRBV5-1,TRBJ1-3,once,TRBD1,TGCGCCAGCAGCCCGGTGGCGCAGGGGGGTGGAAACACCATATATTTT,CASSPVAQGGGNTIYF
14,TRBV24-1,TRBJ1-5,NA,NA,TGTGCCACCAGTGATACCGGACAGCAGCAGCCCCAGCATTTT,CATSDTGQQQPQHF
16,TRBV9,TRBJ2-1,NA,TRBD2,TGTGCCAGCAGCGTAGTACTAGCGGGAGGCGGGGATGAGCAGTTCTTC,CASSVVLAGGGDEQFF
16,TRBV3-1/TRBV3-2,TRBJ1-4,NA,TRBD1,TGTGCCAGCAGCCACCCCTTAACAGGGGGGAATGAAAAACTGTTTTTT,CASSHPLTGGNEKLFF
15,TRBV5-8,TRBJ1-6,NA,TRBD1,TGTGCCAGCAGCCTTCGGACAGGGGCCAATTCACCCCTCCACTTT,CASSLRTGANSPLHF
15,TRBV6-5,TRBJ2-7,NA,NA,TGTGCCAGCAGCCCCTACAGGGAAGCCTTCCACGAGCAGTACTTC,CASSPYREAFHEQYF
15,TRBV27,TRBJ1-4,NA,TRBD1,TGTGCCAGCAGTTCTCTGACAGGGGGCGTTGAAAAACTGTTTTTT,CASSSLTGGVEKLFF
13,TRBV12-2,TRBJ2-2,once,NA,TGTGCAAGTCGCTTAGGATGGCGACAGGAGCTGTTTTTT,CASRLGWRQELFF
12,TRBV3-1/TRBV3-2,TRBJ2-7,NA,TRBD2,TGTGCCTGGGAGGGGACCAGCTACGAGCAGTACTTC,CAWEGTSYEQYF
11,TRBV12-3/TRBV12-4,TRBJ2-4,NA,NA,TGTGCCAGCGCCCGAGGGTTCATTCAGTACTTC,CASARGFIQYF
16,TRBV10-1,TRBJ2-1,NA,NA,TGCGCCAGCAGCGGAGGACTATCCCGCTCCTACAATGAGCAGTTCTTC,CASSGGLSRSYNEQFF
15,TRBV9,TRBJ1-4,NA,TRBD1,TGTGCCAGCAGCGTAGAAGGGGGCCCCAATGAAAAACTGTTTTTT,CASSVEGGPNEKLFF
16,TRBV9,TRBJ2-3,NA,NA,TGTGCCAGCAGCGCTAGACTCTCCCCTTCCACAGATACGCAGTATTTT,CASSARLSPSTDTQYF
13,TRBV29-1,TRBJ2-2,NA,TRBD1,TGCAGCGTCCGCGGACAGGGTGGCGGGGAGCTGTTTTTT,CSVRGQGGGELFF
16,TRBV10-1,TRBJ2-5,NA,NA,TGCGCCAGCAGTGAGCTCACAGCGGACAGCCAAGAGACCCAGTACTTC,CASSELTADSQETQYF
15,TRBV5-1,TRBJ1-3,NA,NA,TGCGCCAGCAGCTTGGATACCGGGGGAGGAAACACCATATATTTT,CASSLDTGGGNTIYF
14,TRBV11-2,TRBJ2-1,NA,TRBD2,TGTGCCAGCAGCCCCGGACTAGCGGGGGGCCATCTGTTCTTC,CASSPGLAGGHLFF
12,TRBV15,TRBJ1-1,NA,NA,TGTGCCACCAGCAGGAACGATCAGGAAGCTTTCTTT,CATSRNDQEAFF
18,TRBV9,TRBJ2-1,NA,NA,TGTGCCAGCAGCGTCGTAGTGGGATTAGGGGTCCCCTACAATGAGCAGTTCTTC,CASSVVVGLGVPYNEQFF
16,TRBV24-1,TRBJ2-3,NA,TRBD2,TGTGCCACCAGTGATTCCAGCGGGAGTGGTTTCGATACGCAGTATTTT,CATSDSSGSGFDTQYF
15,TRBV7-2,TRBJ1-2,NA,NA,TGTGCCAGCAGCTTAGGTAGAGGGTCCTCCTATGGCTACACCTTC,CASSLGRGSSYGYTF
13,TRBV11-3,TRBJ2-7,NA,NA,TGTGCCAGCAGCTTAGGAGGTTCCTACGAGCAGTACTTC,CASSLGGSYEQYF
13,TRBV6-6,TRBJ1-1,NA,TRBD1,TGTGCCAGCAGTCCCACAGGGGGAGGTGAAGCTTTCTTT,CASSPTGGGEAFF
18,TRBV19,TRBJ2-3,NA,TRBD2,TGTGCCAGTAGTATTGGGGGGGCAGGCCTGACTAGCGGATATACGCAGTATTTT,CASSIGGAGLTSGYTQYF
17,TRBV4-1,TRBJ1-5,few,TRBD1,TGCGCCAGCAGCCAACCCCCCGGGACAGGGATTAATCAGCCCCAGCATTTT,CASSQPPGTGINQPQHF
14,TRBV5-1,TRBJ1-1,NA,NA,TGCGCCAGCAGCTTGGAAGTACAGGGCACTGAAGCTTTCTTT,CASSLEVQGTEAFF
15,TRBV7-8,TRBJ2-1,NA,TRBD2,TGTGCCAGCAGCTTAGGGACTAGCGGCGACAATGAGCAGTTCTTC,CASSLGTSGDNEQFF
12,TRBV28,TRBJ2-2,NA,NA,TGTGCCAGCAGTTTACGGACCGGGGAGCTGTTTTTT,CASSLRTGELFF
14,TRBV9,TRBJ2-7,few,TRBD2,TGTGCCAGCAGCGTTTCAAGGGAGCGGGGCGAGCAGTACTTC,CASSVSRERGEQYF
15,TRBV11-3,TRBJ2-5,NA,NA,TGTGCCAGCAGCGCTATTCAGGGGTCCCAAGAGACCCAGTACTTC,CASSAIQGSQETQYF
13,TRBV24-1,TRBJ1-1,few,NA,TGTGCCACCATGGGGCAATTGAACACTGAAGCTTTCTTT,CATMGQLNTEAFF
15,TRBV29-1,TRBJ2-6,NA,NA,TGCAGCGTTGACAGGGTCGACTCTGGGGCCAACGTCCTGACTTTC,CSVDRVDSGANVLTF
16,TRBV18,TRBJ1-2,NA,TRBD1,TGTGCCAGCTCACCGAGGACAGGCCGCGGGCCGGGGGGCTACACCTTC,CASSPRTGRGPGGYTF
17,TRBV12-2,TRBJ2-3,NA,NA,TGTGCAAGTCGCTTTTCCCTAGCGGGGGGTTGCACAGATACGCAGTATTTT,CASRFSLAGGCTDTQYF
14,TRBV5-5,TRBJ1-5,NA,TRBD1,TGTGCCAGCAGCTACGGACAGGGGAAGGAGCCCCAGCATTTT,CASSYGQGKEPQHF
12,TRBV25-1,TRBJ2-2,NA,NA,TGTGCCAGCGGGGGCGACAGGCGGGAGCTGTTTTTT,CASGGDRRELFF
13,TRBV19,TRBJ1-1,NA,NA,TGTGCCAGTAGCGCGAAAGGAGACACTGAAGCTTTCTTT,CASSAKGDTEAFF
12,TRBV5-4,TRBJ2-5,once,NA,TGTGCCAGCAGCTGGCAGGAAGAGACCCAGTACTTC,CASSWQEETQYF
13,TRBV12-3/TRBV12-4,TRBJ1-4,NA,NA,TGTGCCAGCAGTTTACAGTCTAATGAAAAACTGTTTTTT,CASSLQSNEKLFF
15,TRBV6-5,TRBJ2-3,NA,TRBD2,TGTGCCAGCAGCTCCCCCGGGGGGGCGACAGATACGCAGTATTTT,CASSSPGGATDTQYF